The 9 T cell receptor beta chains below come from one sample, sequenced in a study of T-cell memory formation after mild COVID-19. In TCRdb, the 5' RACE reads were re-called with MiXCR into one record per CDR3 protein. Among 550,000 to 600,000 distinct CDR3 sequences listed, roughly 17% were seen once. The sequenced material came from PBMCs or a T cell subset sorted from them (not recorded which). These receptor sequences come from an adult woman who had mild COVID-19 (a few samples of this study predate the infection). Cell type and time point are not known.

In this sample, this clonotype turned up once. The rearrangement uses TRBV12-3 or TRBV12-4 and TRBJ1-2; weak D call: TRBD1 (6 bases). V lost 9 bases and J lost 2, with 22 bases in between. The CDR3 covers 16 residues. The CDR3 region is CASTFSGAGANYGYTF. DNA for the CDR3: TGTGCCAGTACCTTCAGCGGGGCAGGGGCGAACTATGGCTACACCTTC.

The chain combines TRBV7-9 with TRBJ2-1, with D unresolved. There are 13 residues in the CDR3. Germline lookup yields CDR1 SEHNR and CDR2 FQNEAQ (reference sequence). V lost 5 bases to trimming and J lost 4 bases, with 9 bases between them. The CDR3 DNA sequence: TGTGCCAGCAGCACCGACAATTACAATGAGCAGTTCTTC. Its translation is CASSTDNYNEQFF. Variable domain in full (rest from reference TRBV7-9 and TRBJ2-1): DTGVSQNPRHKITKRGQNVTFRCDPISEHNRLYWYRQTLGQGPEFLTYFQNEAQLEKSRLLSDRFSAERPKGSFSTLEIQRTEQGDSAMYLCASSTDNYNEQFFGPGTRLTVL.

This clonotype was counted only a few times. The genes are TRBV20-1 and TRBJ2-1, with a possible D match to TRBD2 (7 bases). The germline V gene has CDR1 DFQATT and CDR2 SNEGSKA (reference sequence). Trimming took 3 bases from V and 3 from J, leaving 9 bases between them. The CDR3 totals 13 residues. The CDR3 DNA is TGCAGTGCTAGCGGGGGGCTCTACAATGAGCAGTTCTTC. It specifies CSASGGLYNEQFF.

This clonotype was picked up many times. The V and J genes are TRBV24-1 and TRBJ1-2; D uncertain. Germline CDR1 is KGHDR and CDR2 is SFDVKD. There are 16 residues in the CDR3. The ends were cut back, 2 bases at V and 3 bases at J, with 15 bases in the middle. CDR3 amino acids: CATSDSKGLRHYGYTF. The CDR3 DNA reads as TGTGCCACCAGTGATTCAAAGGGTCTCCGCCACTATGGCTACACCTTC.

This clonotype was observed a few times. The CDR3 reads CASREVNTGELFF. The CDR3 DNA sequence: TGCGCCAGCAGGGAAGTGAACACCGGGGAGCTGTTTTTT. The genes are TRBV4-1 and TRBJ2-2; D ambiguous. V lost 6 bases, J lost 1 base, and 6 bases lay in between. Per the germline V gene, CDR1 is MGHRA and CDR2 is YSYEKL. This CDR3 region has 13 residues.

The genes are TRBV12-3 or TRBV12-4 and TRBJ1-1; D is unresolved. The CDR3 covers 12 residues. V dropped 6 bases and J dropped 6 bases, with 11 bases sitting between them. The CDR3 sequence is CASSQGWSEAFF. In nucleotides, the CDR3 is TGTGCCAGCAGCCAAGGGTGGTCTGAAGCTTTCTTT.

This clonotype was seen only a few times. This rearrangement joins TRBV4-3 to TRBJ1-2, with 7 bases fitting TRBD1. Per germline, CDR1 LGHNA and CDR2 YSLEER. The CDR3 extends over 16 amino acids. With 0 bases clipped from V and 8 bases from J, the junction kept 12 bases outside the gene matches. CDR3 region: CASSQDWRQGHFGYTF. CDR3 sequence (DNA): TGCGCCAGCAGCCAAGATTGGAGACAGGGCCATTTCGGCTACACCTTC.

The V and J genes are TRBV15 and TRBJ1-3, with D unclear. V lost 2 bases, J lost 3 bases, and 8 bases lay in between. Germline CDR1 reads LNHNV; CDR2 reads YYDKDF (reference sequence). The CDR3 runs 14 residues. This CDR3 is CATSRSGLGNTIYF. The CDR3 coding sequence is TGTGCCACCAGCAGATCCGGCCTTGGAAACACCATATATTTT.

The chain joins TRBV7-8 to TRBJ1-5; TRBD1 matches 7 bases. V was pared by 2 bases and J by 5 bases, with 9 bases of the junction left unmatched. This CDR3 is 16 amino acids long. Germline V gives CDR1 SGHVS, CDR2 FQNEAQ. The CDR3 DNA is TGTGCCAGCAGCTTACCCCCGGGACAGATGGATCAGCCCCAGCATTTT. As protein: CASSLPPGQMDQPQHF.